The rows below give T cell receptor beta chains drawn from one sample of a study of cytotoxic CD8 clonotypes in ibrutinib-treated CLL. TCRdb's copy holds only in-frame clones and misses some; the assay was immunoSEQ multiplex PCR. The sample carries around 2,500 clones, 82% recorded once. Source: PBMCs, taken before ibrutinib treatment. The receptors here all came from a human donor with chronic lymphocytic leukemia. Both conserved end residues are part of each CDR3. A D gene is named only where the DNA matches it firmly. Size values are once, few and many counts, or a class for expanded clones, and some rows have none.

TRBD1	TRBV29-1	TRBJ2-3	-	CSVEGTGLADTQYF	TGCAGCGTTGAGGGGACAGGGTTGGCAGATACGCAGTATTTT
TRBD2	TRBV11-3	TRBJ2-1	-	CASSSPKAGDNEQFF	TGTGCCAGCAGCTCCCCTAAGGCGGGGGACAATGAGCAGTTCTTC
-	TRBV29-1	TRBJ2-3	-	CSVGDGASDTQYF	TGCAGCGTTGGTGACGGGGCATCAGATACGCAGTATTTT
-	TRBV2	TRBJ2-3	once	CASNGGGRGSDTQYF	TGTGCCAGCAATGGGGGTGGCAGGGGCTCGGATACGCAGTATTTT
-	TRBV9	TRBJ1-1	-	CASSVARGGGRGTEAFF	TGTGCCAGCAGCGTAGCTCGGGGGGGAGGCCGGGGAACTGAAGCTTTCTTT
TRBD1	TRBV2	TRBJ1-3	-	CASSRDRGNTIYF	TGTGCCAGCAGCCGGGACAGGGGGAACACCATATATTTT
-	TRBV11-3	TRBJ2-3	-	CASSKGLETSTDTQYF	TGTGCCAGCAGCAAGGGACTGGAGACTAGCACAGATACGCAGTATTTT
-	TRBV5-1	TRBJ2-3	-	CASSLGWTGNPSTDTQYF	TGCGCCAGCAGCTTGGGTTGGACGGGAAATCCTAGCACAGATACGCAGTATTTT
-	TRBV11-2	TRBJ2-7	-	CASSPAAFPVGHEQYF	TGTGCCAGCAGCCCGGCAGCGTTTCCAGTAGGCCACGAGCAGTACTTC
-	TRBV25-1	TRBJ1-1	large	CASSESGRATEAFF	TGTGCCAGCAGTGAAAGCGGGAGGGCCACTGAAGCTTTCTTT
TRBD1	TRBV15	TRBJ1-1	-	CATSSKGARTEAFF	TGTGCCACCAGCAGCAAGGGGGCGCGGACTGAAGCTTTCTTT
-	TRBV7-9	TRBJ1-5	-	CASSLINQPQHF	TGTGCCAGCAGCTTAATCAATCAGCCCCAGCATTTT
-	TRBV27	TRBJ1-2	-	CASSFVPPNYGYTF	TGTGCCAGCAGTTTCGTTCCCCCTAACTATGGCTACACCTTC
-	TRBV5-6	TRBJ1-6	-	CASSLGGRNNSPLHF	TGTGCCAGCAGCTTGGGGGGGCGGAATAATTCACCCCTCCACTTT
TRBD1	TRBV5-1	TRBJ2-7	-	CASSLKGQGSYEQYF	TGCGCCAGCAGCTTGAAGGGACAGGGTTCCTACGAGCAGTACTTC
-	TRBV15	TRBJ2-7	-	CATSSRTTGKEQYF	TGTGCCACCAGCTCCCGTACCACAGGGAAAGAGCAGTACTTC
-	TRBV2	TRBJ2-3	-	CASSGPVSTDTQYF	TGTGCCAGCAGTGGGCCGGTAAGCACAGATACGCAGTATTTT
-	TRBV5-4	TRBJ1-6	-	CASSLGYRYNSPLHF	TGTGCCAGCAGCTTGGGTTACAGGTATAATTCACCCCTCCACTTT
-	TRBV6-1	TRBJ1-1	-	CASSERQQFTEAFF	TGTGCCAGCAGTGAAAGACAGCAATTCACTGAAGCTTTCTTT
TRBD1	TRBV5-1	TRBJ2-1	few	CASSPLPSTGSYNEQFF	TGCGCCAGCAGCCCGCTACCCTCGACAGGGAGCTACAATGAGCAGTTCTTC
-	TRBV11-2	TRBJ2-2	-	CASSPWAGLNTGELFF	TGTGCCAGCAGCCCCTGGGCGGGGCTGAACACCGGGGAGCTGTTTTTT
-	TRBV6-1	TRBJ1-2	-	CASSPQTEFYGYTF	TGTGCCAGCAGTCCGCAGACAGAATTCTATGGCTACACCTTC
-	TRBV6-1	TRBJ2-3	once	CASTDTNTDTQYF	TGTGCCAGCACAGACACGAACACAGATACGCAGTATTTT
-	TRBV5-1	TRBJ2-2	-	CASSRDTPGGELFF	TGCGCCAGCAGCCGGGACACCCCGGGGGGGGAGCTGTTTTTT
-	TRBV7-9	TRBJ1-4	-	CASSSQGWEKLFF	TGTGCCAGCAGCTCTCAGGGTTGGGAAAAACTGTTTTTT
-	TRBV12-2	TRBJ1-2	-	CASRLARQGHYGYTF	TGTGCAAGTCGCTTGGCCCGACAGGGACACTATGGCTACACCTTC
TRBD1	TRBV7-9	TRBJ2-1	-	CASSLRDSYNEQFF	TGTGCCAGCAGCCTCCGGGACAGCTACAATGAGCAGTTCTTC
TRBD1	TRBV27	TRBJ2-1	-	CATSDRGINEQFF	TGTGCCACCTCGGACAGGGGGATCAATGAGCAGTTCTTC